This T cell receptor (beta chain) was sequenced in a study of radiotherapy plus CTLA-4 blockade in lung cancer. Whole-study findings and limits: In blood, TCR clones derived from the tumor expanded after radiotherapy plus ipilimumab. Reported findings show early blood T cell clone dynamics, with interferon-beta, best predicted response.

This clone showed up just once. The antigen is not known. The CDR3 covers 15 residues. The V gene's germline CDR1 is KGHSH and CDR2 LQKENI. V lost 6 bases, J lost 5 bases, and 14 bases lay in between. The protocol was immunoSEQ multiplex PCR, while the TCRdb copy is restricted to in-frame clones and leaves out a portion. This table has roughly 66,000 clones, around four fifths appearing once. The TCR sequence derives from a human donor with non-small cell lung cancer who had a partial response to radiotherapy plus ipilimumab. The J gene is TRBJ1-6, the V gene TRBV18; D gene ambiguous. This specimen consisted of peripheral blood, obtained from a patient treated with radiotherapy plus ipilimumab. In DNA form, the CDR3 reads TGTGCCAGCTCTCGGGGAGGTTCGGATAATTCACCCCTCCACTTT. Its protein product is CASSRGGSDNSPLHF.